A single sample is the source of the 26 T cell receptor beta chains below, sequenced in a study of blood T cell repertoires in COVID-19 (dated by TCRdb to about 2020). Library construction relied on the immunoSEQ multiplex PCR assay. TCRdb provides this immuneACCESS table in a form limited to in-frame rearrangements. Some clones are lacking; in checked studies, under half of them reflect an unresolved V gene, and why the rest are absent is not known. This sample has under 300,000 clones in its table, and less than 90% of those were observed once. The ten largest clones take up 10% to 15% of the sample. Sequences were obtained from peripheral blood. The receptors come from a woman aged 30 to 39 with COVID-19, enrolled during active disease.

V usage is TRBV7-9 and J usage is TRBJ1-1; D not resolved. The germline V and J ends were trimmed by 4 bases and 0 bases, with 6 bases remaining between them. CDR1 SEHNR and CDR2 FQNEAQ come from the germline V gene (reference sequence). This CDR3 has 13 amino acids. The CDR3 is CASSSPLNTEAFF. DNA of the CDR3: TGTGCCAGCAGCTCCCCTCTGAACACTGAAGCTTTCTTT.

The V and J genes are TRBV6-5 and TRBJ1-3, with TRBD1 identical over 7 bases. The CDR3 totals 15 residues. J was trimmed by 4 bases and V by 2 bases; bases with no gene match: 5. Germline CDR1 reads MNHEY; CDR2 reads SVGAGI. As DNA, the CDR3 is TGTGCCAGCAGTTACGACAGGGCTTCCGGAAACACCATATATTTT. As protein: CASSYDRASGNTIYF.

The chain joins TRBV28 to TRBJ2-7; the D is unclear. The CDR3 is 11 amino acids. The V end was cut by 7 bases, the J end by 2 bases, with 6 bases between. The germline V gene has CDR1 MDHEN and CDR2 SYDVKM. In DNA form, the CDR3 reads TGTGCCAGCACTACAGCCTACGAGCAGTACTTC. Its protein product is CASTTAYEQYF.

This rearrangement joins TRBV15 to TRBJ1-1; D is possibly TRBD1 (6 bases). CDR1 LNHNV and CDR2 YYDKDF come from the germline V gene (reference sequence). The CDR3 has 13 amino acids. Between the trimmed V and J ends, which lost 1 base and 8 bases, there was a span of 11 bases. Here the CDR3 reads CATSRARTVEAFF. Here the CDR3 DNA reads TGTGCCACCAGCAGAGCTCGGACAGTGGAAGCTTTCTTT.

Only a few counts were recorded for this clone. The chain has TRBV6-1 and TRBJ2-7, with TRBD1 identical over 8 bases. The germline V gene encodes CDR1 MNHNS and CDR2 SASEGT. V lost 3 bases to trimming and J lost 0 bases; unmatched junction nucleotides: 4. The CDR3 is made up of 15 amino acids. The CDR3 protein is CASSDATGGSYEQYF. DNA of the CDR3: TGTGCCAGCAGTGATGCTACAGGGGGCTCCTACGAGCAGTACTTC.

In its sample, this clone was seen a few times. The chain is built from TRBV7-9 and TRBJ2-7, with D possibly being TRBD1 (6 bases). The length of the CDR3 is 15 residues. Trimming stripped 5 bases from V and 4 bases from J, with 18 bases between. CDR1 SEHNR and CDR2 FQNEAQ come from the germline V gene (reference sequence). CDR3 residues: CASSDRPGAPYEQYF. The CDR3 region has the DNA TGTGCCAGCAGCGACCGCCCAGGGGCGCCTTACGAGCAGTACTTC.

The chain couples TRBV10-3 to TRBJ2-4; D might be TRBD2 (7 bases). CDR3 length: 14 residues. Germline V lookup: CDR1 ENHRY, CDR2 SYGVKD. The V gene lost 8 bases and the J gene lost 1 base, with 12 bases spanning the gap. The DNA for the CDR3 is TGTGCCATCTCGGGGGGCTTGGCCAAAAACATTCAGTACTTC. It is translated as CAISGGLAKNIQYF.

Only a few counts were recorded for this clone. J is TRBJ1-1 and V is TRBV5-1, with D hard to call. Germline values: CDR1 SGHRS, CDR2 YFSETQ. The V and J ends lost 4 bases and 4 bases respectively, with 8 bases between them. This CDR3 spans 12 amino acids. CDR3: CASSGDGTEAFF. CDR3 DNA: TGCGCCAGCAGCGGAGACGGCACTGAAGCTTTCTTT.

V and J are TRBV12-3 or TRBV12-4 and TRBJ2-7; D is ambiguous. V lost 5 bases, J lost 0 bases, and 8 bases lay in between. The length of the CDR3 is 13 residues. Here the CDR3 reads CASSQSNSYEQYF. The CDR3 region has the DNA TGTGCCAGCAGTCAGTCGAACTCCTACGAGCAGTACTTC.

V gene TRBV6-1 combines with J gene TRBJ2-3; weak D call: TRBD1 (5 bases). The CDR3 runs 15 residues. Trimming removed 3 bases from V and 4 bases from J, with 14 bases in between. The germline V gene encodes CDR1 MNHNS and CDR2 SASEGT. CDR3 sequence: CASSDRGTPPDTQYF. The CDR3 DNA reads TGTGCCAGCAGTGATAGGGGTACCCCCCCAGATACGCAGTATTTT.

The rearrangement links TRBV9 to TRBJ2-5, with 9 bases aligning to TRBD2. This CDR3 has 18 residues. V shed 3 bases and J 1 base; nucleotides not matched to a gene: 13. Germline V lookup: CDR1 SGDLS, CDR2 YYNGEE. This CDR3 is CASSAAWSGGYSQETQYF. CDR3 bases: TGTGCCAGCAGCGCTGCGTGGAGCGGGGGGTACTCCCAAGAGACCCAGTACTTC.

To note about this clone: At one end, the junction sequence differs from germline, possibly due to a read error. The chain uses TRBV15 and TRBJ2-7, with D perhaps matching TRBD1 (6 bases). This CDR3 comprises 13 residues. Germline V gene data show CDR1 as LNHNV and CDR2 as YYDKDF (reference sequence). CDR3 nucleotides: TGTGCCACTTCGAGGACAGCAACCAACCCCCCGTCTTTC. This codes for CATSRTATNPPSF. Using reference TRBV15 and TRBJ2-7 for the parts outside the CDR3, the full variable domain is DAMVIQNPRYQVTQFGKPVTLSCSQTLNHNVMYWYQQKSSQAPKLLFHYYDKDFNNEADTPDNFQSRRPNTSFCFLDIRSPGLGDTAMYLCATSRTATNPPSFGPGTRLTVT.

This clone was found a few times. This chain connects TRBV12-3 or TRBV12-4 to TRBJ2-7, with D hard to call. Trimming took 2 bases from V and 0 from J, leaving 5 bases between them. The CDR3 has 13 residues. The DNA for the CDR3 is TGTGCCAGCAGTTTACAGATCTCCTACGAGCAGTACTTC. Residues: CASSLQISYEQYF.

V and J are TRBV29-1 and TRBJ1-4, with 10 bases aligning to TRBD1. V trimming: 6 bases; J trimming: 13 bases; junction bases outside the gene matches: 11. CDR1 and CDR2 from the germline V gene are SQVTM and ANQGSEA. This CDR3 has 13 residues. The CDR3 bases are TGCAGCGTCCAAGACAGGGGGCTTAATAGACTGTTTTTT. Translation: CSVQDRGLNRLFF.

This clone came up a few times. The chain couples TRBV9 to TRBJ2-2; 11 nucleotides agree with TRBD1. V lost 2 bases, J lost 7 bases, and 4 bases stayed unmatched. Germline CDR1 reads SGDLS; CDR2 reads YYNGEE. The CDR3 spans 15 residues. The CDR3 protein is CASSVRDRGFGELFF. For the CDR3, the DNA is TGTGCCAGCAGCGTCCGGGACAGGGGGTTCGGGGAGCTGTTTTTT.

The rearrangement joins TRBV9 to TRBJ2-7, with TRBD1 matching 7 bases. Germline V CDR1 and CDR2: SGDLS, YYNGEE. Trimming took 3 bases from V and 8 from J; bases not matched to a gene: 8. This CDR3 spans 13 amino acids. This CDR3 is CASSAGQTTKQYF. In nucleotides, the CDR3 is TGTGCCAGCAGCGCGGGACAGACTACGAAGCAGTACTTC.

This clone was counted between two and nine times. This chain uses TRBV7-9 with TRBJ2-1; TRBD1 matches at 9 bases. This CDR3 has 16 amino acids. Trimming took 4 bases from V and 5 from J; bases not matched to a gene: 9. Germline V gene data show CDR1 as SEHNR and CDR2 as FQNEAQ (reference sequence). For the CDR3, the DNA is TGTGCCAGCAGCTCCAGGACAGGGGAGTCCAACAATGAGCAGTTCTTC. Translation gives CASSSRTGESNNEQFF. Supplemented by reference TRBV7-9 and TRBJ2-1, the full variable domain reads DTGVSQNPRHKITKRGQNVTFRCDPISEHNRLYWYRQTLGQGPEFLTYFQNEAQLEKSRLLSDRFSAERPKGSFSTLEIQRTEQGDSAMYLCASSSRTGESNNEQFFGPGTRLTVL.

J is TRBJ2-5 and V is TRBV5-4, with TRBD2 as a possible D gene (6 bases). The V gene's germline CDR1 is SGHNT and CDR2 YYREEE (reference sequence). With 4 bases removed from V and 5 bases from J, the gap between germline ends came to 15 bases. The CDR3 extends over 14 amino acids. The CDR3 loop is CASSPGRGGETQYF. CDR3 DNA: TGTGCCAGCAGCCCCGGGCGGGGTGGGGAGACCCAGTACTTC.

CDR3 sequence: CASSVQGNTEAFF. CDR3 DNA sequence: TGTGCCAGCAGCGTACAGGGGAACACTGAAGCTTTCTTT. This chain connects TRBV9 to TRBJ1-1; the D gene is possibly TRBD1 (5 bases). V lost 1 base and J lost 1, with 5 bases in between. This CDR3 contains 13 residues. The germline CDR1 and CDR2 sequences are SGDLS and YYNGEE.

The rearrangement uses TRBV5-1 and TRBJ1-3; no clear D gene. V was pared by 1 base and J by 0 bases, with 8 bases between. Per germline, CDR1 SGHRS and CDR2 YFSETQ. CDR3 size: 15 residues. CDR3 DNA sequence: TGCGCCAGCAGCTTGAGCGTAAGCTCTGGAAACACCATATATTTT. Its translation is CASSLSVSSGNTIYF.

This chain connects TRBV4-1 to TRBJ2-1, with D possibly matching TRBD1 (5 bases). Per the germline V gene, CDR1 is MGHRA and CDR2 is YSYEKL. This CDR3 has 14 residues. With 3 bases removed from V and 5 bases from J, the gap between germline ends came to 11 bases. CDR3 sequence (DNA): TGCGCCAGCAGCCAGAAGGGCAGGGACAATGAGCAGTTCTTC. This sequence encodes CASSQKGRDNEQFF.

This clone was observed a handful of times. This rearrangement joins TRBV5-8 to TRBJ1-2; 7 bases fit TRBD1. This CDR3 has 17 residues. Trimming removed 5 bases from V and 5 bases from J; junction bases left unmatched: 18. CDR1 and CDR2 (germline): SGHTS, YDEGEE. CDR3 nucleotide sequence: TGTGCCAGCAGACTACCTGGACAGGTCCTCTCCTTTTATGGCTACACCTTC. It translates to CASRLPGQVLSFYGYTF.

This chain uses TRBV5-1 with TRBJ2-3; 7 nucleotides align to TRBD2. Losses at the gene ends were 0 bases for V and 7 bases for J; bases not matched to a gene: 8. Germline CDR1 is SGHRS and CDR2 is YFSETQ. This CDR3 region has 15 residues. The CDR3 region has the DNA TGCGCCAGCAGCTTGGAGTACGGCGGGGGAAATACGCAGTATTTT. Translation gives CASSLEYGGGNTQYF.

CDR3 bases: TGTGCCAGCAGCTTCCAGGGGGCGGCAGAGACCCAGTACTTC. This sequence encodes CASSFQGAAETQYF. This chain links TRBV7-9 with TRBJ2-5; 8 bases line up with TRBD1. This CDR3 contains 14 residues. The ends lost 3 bases at V and 4 bases at J; junction bases unmatched: 4. CDR1 is SEHNR, CDR2 FQNEAQ, per germline (reference sequence).

The chain couples TRBV7-2 to TRBJ2-3; possibly TRBD1 for D (6 bases). The CDR3 is 15 residues long. From germline, CDR1 is SGHTA and CDR2 FQGNSA. V dropped 7 bases and J dropped 0 bases, with 14 bases sitting between them. CDR3 sequence (DNA): TGTGCCAGCACCCTAGGGGGTTCTAGCACAGATACGCAGTATTTT. Its translation: CASTLGGSSTDTQYF.

The chain combines TRBV7-2 with TRBJ2-1; 9 bases fit TRBD1. Looked up from germline, CDR1 is SGHTA and CDR2 is FQGNSA. The CDR3 runs 15 residues. Germline trimming cut 4 bases from V and 4 bases from J; bases unmatched to any gene: 5. The CDR3 loop reads CASSSHRGLYNEQFF. The CDR3 DNA sequence: TGTGCCAGCAGCTCCCACAGGGGGCTTTACAATGAGCAGTTCTTC.